A single sample gave rise to the 12 T cell receptor beta chains below, sequenced in a study of blood T cells in healthy people across ages. PCR was performed a second time for about 7 to 12 cycles using a sample-barcoded 5' primer and a J-beta primer mix. TCRdb re-derived calls from the 5' RACE reads in MiXCR, one entry per CDR3 protein. This sample yields approximately 1,100,000 distinct CDR3 sequences, of which under 45% are seen a single time; approximately 20% belongs to the top ten. Material for sequencing was blood. These receptors all come from a woman aged 55-69 years in good health.

This clonotype was counted only a few times. This chain joins TRBV21-1 and TRBJ2-1; the table's TRBD2 call for D was not verified on the DNA. TRBV21-1 is a pseudogene locus. The CDR3 has 15 amino acids. This CDR3 reads CASSKGGPVYNEQFF. The CDR3 DNA reads as TGTGCCAGCAGCAAAGGTGGGCCAGTCTACAATGAGCAGTTCTTC.

This clonotype was counted between two and nine times. The chain recombines TRBV10-3 with TRBJ2-4; 10 positions match TRBD2. Germline lookup yields CDR1 ENHRY and CDR2 SYGVKD. The CDR3 length is 19 residues. V gave up 2 bases and J gave up 2 bases; unmatched junction bases: 12. The chain's CDR3 is CAISESSMVTSGSKNIQYF. In nucleotides, the CDR3 is TGTGCCATCAGTGAGAGTAGTATGGTGACTAGCGGGTCCAAAAACATTCAGTACTTC.

This clonotype appeared a few times. This CDR3 reads CASSLPPGTGADTQYF. The CDR3 region has the DNA TGTGCCAGCAGCCTTCCTCCCGGGACAGGCGCCGATACGCAGTATTTT. This rearrangement joins TRBV9 to TRBJ2-3, with 8 bases identical to TRBD1. The length of the CDR3 is 16 residues. The V gene's germline CDR1 is SGDLS and CDR2 YYNGEE. Trimming cost V 4 bases and J 6 bases; bases outside gene matches: 13.

V gene TRBV20-1 combines with J gene TRBJ2-5, with D possibly being TRBD2 (6 bases). Germline values: CDR1 DFQATT, CDR2 SNEGSKA (reference sequence). V was cut by 6 bases and J by 2 bases, with 22 bases left in between. This CDR3 comprises 16 residues. The CDR3 loop reads CSAPGMRGAEQETQYF. The CDR3 bases are TGCAGTGCCCCGGGAATGCGGGGTGCGGAACAAGAGACCCAGTACTTC.

This clonotype was detected many times. This chain joins TRBV5-1 and TRBJ1-2; D is unclear. The CDR3 is 12 residues long. The V gene lost 2 bases and the J gene lost 7 bases, with 9 bases spanning the gap. Germline V gives CDR1 SGHRS, CDR2 YFSETQ. The CDR3 loop is CASSLNSFGYTF. CDR3 DNA sequence: TGCGCCAGCAGCTTAAACAGTTTTGGCTACACCTTC.

The V call is TRBV29-1, the J call TRBJ1-2, with D perhaps matching TRBD1 (6 bases). The CDR3 totals 12 residues. Germline V lookup: CDR1 SQVTM, CDR2 ANQGSEA. The V end was cut by 3 bases, the J end by 9 bases, with 14 bases between. CDR3 nucleotides: TGCAGCGTTGAGTCTGACAGGAGTCGCTACACCTTC. It specifies CSVESDRSRYTF. The complete variable domain, with remaining parts taken from reference TRBV29-1 and TRBJ1-2, reads SAVISQKPSRDICQRGTSLTIQCQVDSQVTMMFWYRQQPGQSLTLIATANQGSEATYESGFVIDKFPISRPNLTFSTLTVSNMSPEDSSIYLCSVESDRSRYTFGSGTRLTVV.

This sequence joins TRBV6-2 or TRBV6-3 and TRBJ2-5; D remains unclear. The J call may not be correct, given that the DNA end is closer to TRBJ2-7. The germline V gene encodes CDR1 MNHEY and CDR2 SVGEGT. This CDR3 spans 14 amino acids. CDR3 sequence reads: CASKRVRAQYEQYF. For the CDR3, the DNA is TGTGCCAGCAAGCGCGTCCGGGCCCAGTACGAGCAGTACTTC.

This clonotype was observed at least ten times. The chain combines TRBV27 with TRBJ2-2; tentative D call: TRBD2 (6 bases). The CDR3 contains 15 residues. Germline V gene sequence: CDR1 MNHEY, CDR2 SMNVEV (reference sequence). Trimming stripped 3 bases from V and 4 bases from J, with 12 bases between. The CDR3 coding sequence is TGTGCCAGCAGTTTCCAGCGGGTGATCACCGGGGAGCTGTTTTTT. It codes for CASSFQRVITGELFF.

In this sample, this clonotype turned up a few times. V gene TRBV28 combines with J gene TRBJ2-1; D remains ambiguous. The length of the CDR3 is 15 residues. V was cut by 3 bases and J by 6 bases, with 15 bases left in between. Germline V gene data show CDR1 as MDHEN and CDR2 as SYDVKM. The CDR3 DNA reads TGTGCCAGCAGTTTTGCGTCAGGCTTACTCAATGAGCAGTTCTTC. Translating it yields CASSFASGLLNEQFF. Together with reference TRBV28 and TRBJ2-1, the CDR3 gives the full variable domain: DVKVTQSSRYLVKRTGEKVFLECVQDMDHENMFWYRQDPGLGLRLIYFSYDVKMKEKGDIPEGYSVSREKKERFSLILESASTNQTSMYLCASSFASGLLNEQFFGPGTRLTVL.

J is TRBJ2-7 and V is TRBV27; 9 positions agree with TRBD1. The CDR3 spans 19 residues. The V and J ends lost 1 base and 2 bases, in that order; junction bases with no gene match: 15. Germline V gene data show CDR1 as MNHEY and CDR2 as SMNVEV (reference sequence). The CDR3 DNA reads as TGTGCCAGCAGTTTATGGGGACAGGGTTCGGCTGCGGGACCCTACGAGCAGTACTTC. Translating it yields CASSLWGQGSAAGPYEQYF.

Worth noting for this clonotype: A read error may produce the germline difference seen at one junction end. V and J are TRBV5-1 and TRBJ2-5; TRBD1 matches 8 bases. The CDR3 extends over 15 amino acids. The germline V gene has CDR1 SGHRS and CDR2 YFSETQ. For the CDR3, the DNA is TGTGCCAGCAGCTTGGCAGGGGGCGAATTCGAGACCCAGTACTTC. It yields the protein CASSLAGGEFETQYF. The full variable domain, with the rest looked up from reference TRBV5-1 and TRBJ2-5, is KAGVTQTPRYLIKTRGQQVTLSCSPISGHRSVSWYQQTPGQGLQFLFEYFSETQRNKGNFPGRFSGRQFSNSRSEMNVSTLELGDSALYLCASSLAGGEFETQYFGPGTRLLVL.

This clonotype was seen more than once but under ten times. V and J are TRBV18 and TRBJ2-3; tentatively, D is TRBD1 (5 bases). The V end was cut by 3 bases, the J end by 3 bases, with 16 bases between. CDR1 is KGHSH, CDR2 LQKENI, per germline. This CDR3 has 16 residues. CDR3 sequence reads: CASSPPGRAGTDTQYF. The CDR3 DNA is TGTGCCAGCTCACCCCCTGGCAGGGCTGGTACAGATACGCAGTATTTT.